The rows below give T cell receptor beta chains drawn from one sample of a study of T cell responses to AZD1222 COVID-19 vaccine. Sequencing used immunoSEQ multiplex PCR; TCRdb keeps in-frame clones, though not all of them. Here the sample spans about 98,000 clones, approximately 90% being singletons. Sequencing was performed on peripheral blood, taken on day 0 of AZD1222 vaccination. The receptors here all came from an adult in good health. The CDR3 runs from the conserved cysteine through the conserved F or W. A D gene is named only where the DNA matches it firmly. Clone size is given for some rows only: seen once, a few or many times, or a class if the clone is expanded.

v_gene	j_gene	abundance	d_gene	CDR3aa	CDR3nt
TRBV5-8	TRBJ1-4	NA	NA	CASSDRAPRDEKLFF	TGTGCCAGCAGTGACCGGGCCCCAAGGGATGAAAAACTGTTTTTT
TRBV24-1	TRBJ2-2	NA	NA	CATSQPGPTGELFF	TGTGCCACCAGTCAGCCAGGGCCCACCGGGGAGCTGTTTTTT
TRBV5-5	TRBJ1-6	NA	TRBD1	CASSLGAGQGGSPLHF	TGTGCCAGCAGCTTGGGCGCGGGACAGGGCGGTTCACCCCTCCACTTT
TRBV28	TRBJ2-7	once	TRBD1	CASRGQGIYEQYF	TGTGCCAGCAGGGGACAGGGAATCTACGAGCAGTACTTC
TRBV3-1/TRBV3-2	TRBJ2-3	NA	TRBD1	CASSPGQGAVDTQYF	TGTGCCAGCAGCCCGGGACAGGGGGCGGTGGATACGCAGTATTTT
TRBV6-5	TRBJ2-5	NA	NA	CASSYDSFSETQYF	TGTGCCAGCAGTTACGACAGCTTTTCAGAGACCCAGTACTTC
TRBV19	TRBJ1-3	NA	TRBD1	CASSIGDSSGNTIYF	TGTGCCAGTAGTATAGGGGACAGCTCTGGAAACACCATATATTTT
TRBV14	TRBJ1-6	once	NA	CASSQDAGYNSPLHF	TGTGCCAGCAGCCAAGATGCGGGGTATAATTCACCCCTCCACTTT
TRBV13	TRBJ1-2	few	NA	CASSLARMANYGYTF	TGTGCCAGCAGCTTAGCACGGATGGCTAACTATGGCTACACCTTC
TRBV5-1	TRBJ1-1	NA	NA	CASSLVRETEAFF	TGCGCCAGCAGCTTGGTGCGGGAAACTGAAGCTTTCTTT
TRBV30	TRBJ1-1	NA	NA	CASMRGVSTEAFF	TGTGCCTCCATGCGCGGGGTATCCACTGAAGCTTTCTTT
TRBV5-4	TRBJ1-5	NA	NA	CASSSGGNQPQHF	TGTGCCAGCAGCTCGGGGGGCAATCAGCCCCAGCATTTT
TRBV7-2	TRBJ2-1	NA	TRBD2	CASSREAWPGGRNEQFF	TGTGCCAGCAGCCGCGAAGCCTGGCCGGGGGGTAGGAATGAGCAGTTCTTC
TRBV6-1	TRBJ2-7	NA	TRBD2	CASSDSGTRYEQYF	TGTGCCAGCAGTGATAGCGGGACACGTTACGAGCAGTACTTC
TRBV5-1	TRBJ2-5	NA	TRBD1	CASSLQGVQETQYF	TGCGCCAGCAGCTTGCAGGGGGTCCAAGAGACCCAGTACTTC
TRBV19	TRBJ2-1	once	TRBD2	CASNSLLAGGRNEQFF	TGTGCCAGTAACTCTCTCCTAGCGGGGGGGCGCAATGAGCAGTTCTTC
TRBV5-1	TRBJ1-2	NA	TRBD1	CASSLGFRRTADREGDYGYTF	TGCGCCAGCAGCTTGGGGTTTAGGAGGACCGCCGACAGGGAAGGGGACTATGGCTACACCTTC
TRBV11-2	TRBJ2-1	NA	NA	CASSSIGGPYNEQFF	TGTGCCAGCAGCTCGATCGGGGGGCCTTACAATGAGCAGTTCTTC
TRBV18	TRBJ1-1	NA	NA	CASSPPSGRMNTEAFF	TGTGCCAGCTCACCACCCAGTGGGCGGATGAACACTGAAGCTTTCTTT
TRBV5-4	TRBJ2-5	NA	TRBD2	CASSFPQSGGGTETQYF	TGTGCCAGCAGCTTCCCCCAATCGGGCGGGGGGACAGAGACCCAGTACTTC
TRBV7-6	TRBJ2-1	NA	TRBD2	CASSSPGSGGMNEQFF	TGTGCCAGCAGCTCCCCGGGTAGCGGGGGGATGAATGAGCAGTTCTTC
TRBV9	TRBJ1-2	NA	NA	CASGRGTRNLYGYTF	TGTGCCAGCGGGCGTGGGACAAGGAATCTCTATGGCTACACCTTC
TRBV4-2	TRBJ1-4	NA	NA	CASSQEGTPLGEKLFF	TGTGCCAGCAGCCAAGAGGGGACGCCGCTCGGGGAAAAACTGTTTTTT
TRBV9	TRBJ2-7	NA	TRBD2	CASSTGLAGEQYF	TGTGCCAGCAGCACCGGACTAGCGGGCGAGCAGTACTTC
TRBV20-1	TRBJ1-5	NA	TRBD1	CSASSLLGTGEHF	TGCAGTGCTAGTTCCCTCCTAGGGACAGGGGAACATTTT
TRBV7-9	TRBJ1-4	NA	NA	CASGPQGGEKLFF	TGTGCCAGCGGACCCCAGGGAGGTGAAAAACTGTTTTTT
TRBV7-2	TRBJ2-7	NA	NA	CASSLDVLRASVGQYF	TGTGCCAGCAGCTTAGATGTCCTACGAGCCTCAGTCGGGCAGTACTTC
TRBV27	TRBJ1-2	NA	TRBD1	CASSSPVEGAKGYTF	TGTGCCAGCAGTTCCCCAGTCGAGGGGGCAAAGGGCTACACCTTC
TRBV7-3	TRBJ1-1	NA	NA	CASSVTGTRNTEAFF	TGTGCCAGCAGCGTCACGGGTACCCGGAACACTGAAGCTTTCTTT
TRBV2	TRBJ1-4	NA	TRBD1	CASSEGEGALGKLFF	TGTGCCAGCAGTGAAGGGGAGGGGGCGCTGGGAAAACTGTTTTTT
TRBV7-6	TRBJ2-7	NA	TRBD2	CASSLGSGAPTYEQYF	TGTGCCAGCAGCTTGGGTAGCGGGGCCCCCACCTACGAGCAGTACTTC